The 31 T cell receptor beta chains presented below share a single source sample, sequenced in a study of blood T cell repertoires in COVID-19. Profiled with immunoSEQ multiplex PCR; TCRdb holds only in-frame clones, not every one. The sample holds roughly 250,000 clones, 70% to 85% seen once. The sequenced sample consisted of peripheral blood. These receptor sequences come from a woman of 80 years or more with acute or convalescent COVID-19.

The V and J genes are TRBV10-3 and TRBJ1-2; 8 positions agree with TRBD1. Germline CDR1 is ENHRY and CDR2 is SYGVKD. This CDR3 has 13 amino acids. V lost 11 bases and J lost 4; bases outside the gene matches: 9. CDR3 sequence: CAARQGIFYGYTF. The CDR3 coding sequence is TGTGCCGCCCGACAGGGGATTTTCTATGGCTACACCTTC.

This chain joins TRBV6-2 or TRBV6-3 and TRBJ1-6, with D possibly matching TRBD1 (6 bases). The CDR3 sequence is 15 residues long. V was cut by 5 bases and J by 7 bases, with 15 bases left in between. Per the germline V gene, CDR1 is MNHEY and CDR2 is SVGEGT. DNA for the CDR3: TGTGCCAGCAGTCCGGATGACAGGAGAAATTCACCCCTCCACTTT. This gives the protein CASSPDDRRNSPLHF.

This clone was counted once. The chain has TRBV15 and TRBJ2-2, with D possibly being TRBD1 (7 bases). The CDR3 has 17 residues. Trimming pared 3 bases from V and 7 bases from J, leaving 21 bases between. Germline CDR1 reads LNHNV; CDR2 reads YYDKDF (reference sequence). The CDR3 sequence is CATSRLQGGRQGGELFF. CDR3 coding DNA: TGTGCCACCAGCAGGCTCCAGGGGGGCCGGCAGGGCGGGGAGCTGTTTTTT.

This clone appeared a single time. This chain uses TRBV4-3 with TRBJ1-1; D is possibly TRBD1 (6 bases). The V end was cut by 4 bases, the J end by 4 bases, with 10 bases between. Looked up from germline, CDR1 is LGHNA and CDR2 is YSLEER. This CDR3 comprises 13 residues. Here the CDR3 reads CASSLETGTEAFF. CDR3 DNA: TGCGCCAGCAGCCTTGAGACAGGCACTGAAGCTTTCTTT.

This chain joins TRBV5-1 and TRBJ1-4, with TRBD1 as a possible D gene (5 bases). Germline CDR1 is SGHRS and CDR2 is YFSETQ. This CDR3 is 15 amino acids long. The germline V and J ends were trimmed by 0 bases and 7 bases, with 13 bases remaining between them. Here the CDR3 DNA reads TGCGCCAGCAGCTTGGATGGCAGGGTTAGTGAAAAACTGTTTTTT. Translated: CASSLDGRVSEKLFF.

This clone was recorded once. V gene TRBV4-2 combines with J gene TRBJ2-3; possibly TRBD2 for D (5 bases). Germline lookup yields CDR1 LGHNA and CDR2 YNFKEQ. V was cut by 5 bases and J by 2 bases, with 14 bases left in between. The CDR3 sequence is 15 residues long. CDR3 sequence: CASSTRSGDTDTQYF. CDR3 in DNA: TGTGCCAGCAGCACAAGGAGCGGAGACACAGATACGCAGTATTTT.

V usage is TRBV19 and J usage is TRBJ1-5; D perhaps matches TRBD1 (5 bases). This CDR3 is built from 13 residues. Germline loops: CDR1 LNHDA, CDR2 SQIVND (reference sequence). Trimming cost V 7 bases and J 4 bases, with 11 bases left between them. CDR3 sequence reads: CASTSRGNQPQHF. In nucleotides, the CDR3 is TGTGCCAGTACTAGTCGGGGGAATCAGCCCCAGCATTTT.

The V gene is TRBV14, the J gene TRBJ2-5; the match to TRBD2 covers 7 bases. Germline-derived CDR1 and CDR2 are SGHDN and FVKESK. After removal of 4 bases from V and 5 bases from J, the junction contained 7 bases not matched to a gene. The CDR3 loop spans 14 amino acids. CDR3 coding DNA: TGTGCCAGCAGCCGTATCGGGGGGATGGAGACCCAGTACTTC. The encoded protein is CASSRIGGMETQYF. The whole variable domain, remainder taken from reference TRBV14 and TRBJ2-5, is EAGVTQFPSHSVIEKGQTVTLRCDPISGHDNLYWYRRVMGKEIKFLLHFVKESKQDESGMPNNRFLAERTGGTYSTLKVQPAELEDSGVYFCASSRIGGMETQYFGPGTRLLVL.

The count of this clone is one. The chain carries TRBV18 and TRBJ2-2, with D possibly TRBD1 on 6 matching bases. From germline, CDR1 is KGHSH and CDR2 LQKENI. Between the trimmed V and J ends, which lost 6 bases and 7 bases, there was a span of 21 bases. The CDR3 is 16 amino acids. The CDR3 DNA sequence: TGTGCCAGCTCGCCCCTGGCACAGGGCGCCAACGGGGAGCTGTTTTTT. Its protein product is CASSPLAQGANGELFF. Full variable domain (rest looked up from reference TRBV18 and TRBJ2-2): NAGVMQNPRHLVRRRGQEARLRCSPMKGHSHVYWYRQLPEEGLKFMVYLQKENIIDESGMPKERFSAEFPKEGPSILRIQQVVRGDSAAYFCASSPLAQGANGELFFGEGSRLTVL.

There are a few counts of this clone. The chain's CDR3 is CASSLGRGTDTQYF. The CDR3 DNA is TGCGCCAGCAGCTTGGGACGGGGCACAGATACGCAGTATTTT. The chain is built from TRBV5-1 and TRBJ2-3; D ambiguous. Trimming took off 0 bases at V and 1 base at J, with 6 bases between the two ends. The germline V gene encodes CDR1 SGHRS and CDR2 YFSETQ. This CDR3 is built from 14 residues.

For this clone: This may arise from a read error, as a much more abundant clone is one base away. As DNA, the CDR3 is TGCGCCAGCAGCTTGGACACCTCTGGAAACACCATATATTTT. Amino acid sequence: CASSLDTSGNTIYF. V is TRBV5-1 and J is TRBJ1-3, with D hard to call. Per the germline V gene, CDR1 is SGHRS and CDR2 is YFSETQ. This CDR3 region has 14 residues. Trimming shortened V by 0 bases and J by 0 bases, and 4 bases separated the two germline ends.

The J gene is TRBJ1-1, the V gene TRBV6-6; tentatively, D is TRBD1 (6 bases). This CDR3 is built from 16 residues. Trimming shortened V by 4 bases and J by 5 bases, and 20 bases separated the two germline ends. The germline gives CDR1 MNHNY, CDR2 SVGAGI (reference sequence). The CDR3 sequence is CASSSIALGGRTEAFF. CDR3 DNA sequence: TGTGCCAGCAGTTCCATCGCCTTGGGGGGGCGTACTGAAGCTTTCTTT.

This clone came up once. The rearrangement uses TRBV12-3 or TRBV12-4 and TRBJ2-1; TRBD1 is a possible D gene (6 bases). V gave up 6 bases and J gave up 12 bases, with 18 bases separating them. The CDR3 consists of 13 residues. The CDR3 DNA reads as TGTGCCAGCAGCCCCCCCCCGGCGACAGGGCAGTTCTTC. Its protein product is CASSPPPATGQFF.

This clone was counted only a few times. The chain combines TRBV7-3 with TRBJ2-3; TRBD2 aligns across 16 bases. Germline CDR1 and CDR2: SGHTA and FQGTGA. CDR3 length: 18 residues. V shed 5 bases and J 0 bases; nucleotides not matched to a gene: 5. The CDR3 reads CASSQGLAGGRSTDTQYF. CDR3 nucleotide sequence: TGTGCCAGCAGCCAGGGACTAGCGGGGGGGCGGAGCACAGATACGCAGTATTTT.

This clone was seen ten or more times. V gene TRBV4-3 combines with J gene TRBJ2-3, with TRBD1 identical over 8 bases. Germline V gives CDR1 LGHNA, CDR2 YSLEER. J was trimmed by 5 bases and V by 2 bases; bases with no gene match: 6. The CDR3 loop spans 15 amino acids. CDR3 protein: CASSQQGAHVDTQYF. CDR3 in DNA: TGCGCCAGCAGCCAACAGGGGGCGCACGTAGATACGCAGTATTTT.

The chain couples TRBV7-9 to TRBJ1-2; 8 bases fit TRBD1. CDR3 size: 13 residues. Germline V gives CDR1 SEHNR, CDR2 FQNEAQ (reference sequence). Losses at the gene ends were 5 bases for V and 4 bases for J; bases not matched to a gene: 3. CDR3 sequence reads: CASSPTGAYGYTF. CDR3 bases: TGTGCCAGCAGCCCGACAGGGGCCTATGGCTACACCTTC. Full variable domain (missing parts from reference TRBV7-9 and TRBJ1-2): DTGVSQNPRHKITKRGQNVTFRCDPISEHNRLYWYRQTLGQGPEFLTYFQNEAQLEKSRLLSDRFSAERPKGSFSTLEIQRTEQGDSAMYLCASSPTGAYGYTFGSGTRLTVV.

This clone showed up just a few times. This rearrangement joins TRBV7-2 to TRBJ1-2; D is perhaps TRBD1 (5 bases). The germline gives CDR1 SGHTA, CDR2 FQGNSA. This CDR3 spans 14 amino acids. Trimming took 7 bases from V and 4 from J, leaving 16 bases between them. This chain's CDR3 is CASTPGRAGYGYTF. The CDR3 DNA reads as TGTGCCAGCACCCCGGGCAGGGCAGGCTATGGCTACACCTTC.

The rearrangement links TRBV6-5 to TRBJ1-2, with 12 bases that match TRBD1. From germline, CDR1 is MNHEY and CDR2 SVGAGI. V gave up 8 bases and J gave up 5 bases; unmatched junction bases: 9. This CDR3 spans 15 amino acids. This CDR3 is CASHRDRGLGYGYTF. In DNA form, the CDR3 reads TGTGCCAGCCACCGGGACAGGGGGCTGGGGTATGGCTACACCTTC.

This clone has just one count. The chain joins TRBV7-9 to TRBJ2-3; 13 bases map to TRBD2. The CDR3 spans 17 residues. The ends lost 1 base at V and 4 bases at J; junction bases unmatched: 5. Germline CDR1 SEHNR, CDR2 FQNEAQ (reference sequence). CDR3 sequence: CASSLVGTSGAADTQYF. The CDR3 DNA is TGTGCCAGCAGCTTAGTGGGGACTAGCGGGGCAGCAGATACGCAGTATTTT.

V is TRBV18 and J is TRBJ2-6; 9 bases agree with TRBD1. Unmatched junction bases numbered 3, after V lost 2 bases and J lost 1 base. The CDR3 covers 17 residues. Germline V lookup: CDR1 KGHSH, CDR2 LQKENI. The CDR3 nucleotides read TGTGCCAGCTCACCAACAGGGGGCGCTTCTGGGGCCAACGTCCTGACTTTC. Translating gives CASSPTGGASGANVLTF.

The V and J genes are TRBV6-2 or TRBV6-3 and TRBJ1-2; perhaps TRBD1 as D (5 bases). In germline, CDR1 is MNHEY, CDR2 SVGEGT. The CDR3 has 14 residues. V lost 2 bases and J 0 bases, leaving 7 bases between the germline ends. This CDR3 is CASSYTTANYGYTF. In DNA form, the CDR3 reads TGTGCCAGCAGTTACACGACAGCTAACTATGGCTACACCTTC.

This clone was found a few times. V is TRBV6-5 and J is TRBJ2-5, with 9 nucleotides matching TRBD2. CDR3 length: 16 amino acids. CDR1 is MNHEY and CDR2 is SVGAGI in the germline V gene. Trimming removed 2 bases from V and 5 bases from J; junction bases left unmatched: 9. CDR3 in amino acids: CASSYRGLAGRETQYF. The CDR3 DNA follows: TGTGCCAGCAGTTACCGTGGGCTAGCGGGACGGGAGACCCAGTACTTC.

This clone came up once. CDR3: CASSRRVMAGVTNTGELFF. The DNA of the CDR3 is TGTGCCAGCAGCCGACGTGTTATGGCGGGGGTTACGAACACCGGGGAGCTGTTTTTT. The rearrangement joins TRBV9 to TRBJ2-2; TRBD2 aligns across 7 bases. Germline V gene lookup returns CDR1 SGDLS and CDR2 YYNGEE. With 4 bases clipped from V and 0 bases from J, the junction kept 15 bases outside the gene matches. The CDR3 is 19 amino acids.

The V gene is TRBV9, the J gene TRBJ2-3; TRBD2 agrees at 10 bases. This CDR3 region has 15 residues. Germline loops: CDR1 SGDLS, CDR2 YYNGEE. Germline trimming cut 3 bases from V and 6 bases from J; bases unmatched to any gene: 7. CDR3 coding DNA: TGTGCCAGCAGCGCCATAGCGGGGGGCAGGGATACGCAGTATTTT. This encodes CASSAIAGGRDTQYF.

The chain has TRBV7-2 and TRBJ2-7, with 10 bases aligning to TRBD2. Germline loops: CDR1 SGHTA, CDR2 FQGNSA. V gave up 5 bases and J gave up 3 bases; unmatched junction bases: 7. The CDR3 length is 15 residues. This CDR3 is CASSTQRGGDYEQYF. CDR3 DNA sequence: TGTGCCAGCAGCACCCAGCGGGGGGGAGACTACGAGCAGTACTTC.

Concerning this clone: In the same sample, other DNA sequences code for this CDR3. CDR3 nucleotides: TGTGCCAGCAGTTACACCCGGACAGGGGGCGGCTATGGCTACACCTTC. Protein product: CASSYTRTGGGYGYTF. The genes are TRBV6-5 and TRBJ1-2; the match to TRBD1 covers 11 bases. CDR1 is MNHEY and CDR2 is SVGAGI in the germline V gene. The CDR3 spans 16 residues. V lost 2 bases, J lost 4 bases, and 6 bases stayed unmatched.

The rearrangement links TRBV21-1 to TRBJ1-1. TRBV21-1 is labeled a pseudogene. CDR3 size: 14 residues. This chain's CDR3 is CASNYSRVNTEAFF. In nucleotides, the CDR3 is TGTGCCAGCAATTATAGTCGGGTGAACACTGAAGCTTTCTTT.

The V and J genes are TRBV21-1 and TRBJ2-7; the D call in the table, TRBD1, was not verified against the DNA. TRBV21-1 is an annotated pseudogene. The CDR3 extends over 16 amino acids. The CDR3 DNA sequence: TGTGCCAGCAGCGGAAGGGGGGACAGGGGACCCTACGAGCAGTACTTC. Translated, it gives CASSGRGDRGPYEQYF.

This chain connects TRBV11-2 to TRBJ2-2; 8 bases are shared with TRBD1. There are 17 residues in the CDR3. Germline V lookup: CDR1 SGHAT, CDR2 FQNNGV. Trimming took 1 base from V and 6 from J; bases not matched to a gene: 10. CDR3 protein: CASSLGPGTGSSGELFF. The CDR3 region has the DNA TGTGCCAGCAGCTTAGGGCCCGGGACAGGTAGTTCCGGGGAGCTGTTTTTT.

The rearrangement links TRBV6-2 or TRBV6-3 to TRBJ1-6; 9 bases agree with TRBD1. V was clipped by 4 bases and J by 8 bases; unmatched bases: 9. Germline V gene sequence: CDR1 MNHEY, CDR2 SVGEGT. The length of the CDR3 is 16 residues. The chain's CDR3 is CASSSGQGLGYSPLHF. The CDR3, as DNA: TGTGCCAGCAGTTCCGGACAGGGGCTAGGTTATTCACCCCTCCACTTT.

The rearrangement uses TRBV4-1 and TRBJ2-2, with D unclear. The CDR3 is 14 amino acids. Between the trimmed V and J ends, which lost 1 base and 7 bases, there was a span of 10 bases. Germline lookup yields CDR1 MGHRA and CDR2 YSYEKL. CDR3 sequence reads: CASSQGSADGELFF. Here the CDR3 DNA reads TGCGCCAGCAGCCAAGGGTCGGCGGACGGGGAGCTGTTTTTT.